This T cell receptor (beta chain) was recovered during a study of cytotoxic CD8 clonotypes in ibrutinib-treated CLL. Study background: A mean of around 260,000 productive templates and tens of thousands of productive rearrangements was obtained per sample.

This table comes from immunoSEQ multiplex PCR, and its TCRdb copy is limited to in-frame clones, with some not included. The sample includes over 70,000 clones, 86% of them seen just once. Looked up from germline, CDR1 is MNHNS and CDR2 is SASEGT. This CDR3 is built from 14 residues. The ends lost 8 bases at V and 1 base at J; junction bases unmatched: 4. Comments on this clone: Its antigen is not known.

Findings and caveats of the study: Clonality, elevated at ibrutinib response, dropped back toward baseline at progression. Measured clonality at baseline was greater than in age-matched healthy donors and tracked with circulating CD8+ T-cell counts.

V and J are TRBV6-1 and TRBJ2-7; TRBD2 agrees at 11 bases. This sample comprised PBMCs, obtained before ibrutinib treatment. This sequence originates from a human donor with chronic lymphocytic leukemia. The CDR3 protein is CASGTSGSSYEQYF. Here the CDR3 DNA reads TGTGCCAGCGGAACTAGCGGGAGTTCCTACGAGCAGTACTTC.